Below, 9 T cell receptor beta chains from the same sample are listed, as sequenced in a study of blood T cell repertoires in COVID-19 (dated by TCRdb to the early 2020s). The library was generated by the immunoSEQ multiplex PCR assay. Not all clones reach the TCRdb copy of this immuneACCESS table, which keeps in-frame sequences only. Checked studies attribute under half of the gap to unresolved V genes and leave the rest unexplained. The sample table holds some 360,000 clones, of which about 90% were seen once. The top ten clones comprise 2% to 2.5% of the sample. The sequencing sample was made of peripheral blood. All receptors derive from a woman aged 55 to 70 with COVID-19, enrolled during active disease.

The CDR3 bases are TGTGCCAGCAGCCAAACTAGCGGGAACCAAGAGACCCAGTACTTC. Its protein product is CASSQTSGNQETQYF. The V gene is TRBV14, the J gene TRBJ2-5; 10 nucleotides align to TRBD2. The germline V gene has CDR1 SGHDN and CDR2 FVKESK. V lost 2 bases and J lost 0; bases outside the gene matches: 0. The CDR3 spans 15 residues.

The chain employs TRBV5-1 and TRBJ1-1, with 10 positions matching TRBD1. In germline, CDR1 is SGHRS, CDR2 YFSETQ. V dropped 0 bases and J dropped 0; count of bases not matched to a gene: 5. The CDR3 is 17 amino acids. This chain's CDR3 is CASSLAGQGYLNTEAFF. The CDR3 DNA sequence: TGCGCCAGCAGCTTGGCGGGACAGGGGTACCTGAACACTGAAGCTTTCTTT.

The J gene is TRBJ2-4, the V gene TRBV2, with D possibly being TRBD2 (5 bases). Germline V gene data show CDR1 as SNHLY and CDR2 as FYNNEI. This CDR3 has 12 amino acids. The V end was cut by 8 bases, the J end by 8 bases, with 13 bases between. The CDR3 sequence is CASVRGGDIQYF. CDR3 DNA sequence: TGTGCCAGCGTTCGGGGTGGGGACATTCAGTACTTC. Supplemented by reference TRBV2 and TRBJ2-4, the full variable domain reads EPEVTQTPSHQVTQMGQEVILRCVPISNHLYFYWYRQILGQKVEFLVSFYNNEISEKSEIFDDQFSVERPDGSNFTLKIRSTKLEDSAMYFCASVRGGDIQYFGAGTRLSVL.

The rearrangement links TRBV7-9 to TRBJ1-2; D remains unclear. This CDR3 is built from 14 residues. The germline gives CDR1 SEHNR, CDR2 FQNEAQ (reference sequence). V shed 2 bases and J shed 0 bases, with 7 bases lying between them. This CDR3 is CASSLTGPNYGYTF. DNA of the CDR3: TGTGCCAGCAGCTTAACGGGTCCTAACTATGGCTACACCTTC. Looking up the rest from reference TRBV7-9 and TRBJ1-2 gives the full variable domain: DTGVSQNPRHKITKRGQNVTFRCDPISEHNRLYWYRQTLGQGPEFLTYFQNEAQLEKSRLLSDRFSAERPKGSFSTLEIQRTEQGDSAMYLCASSLTGPNYGYTFGSGTRLTVV.

This chain links TRBV3-1 (or the pseudogene TRBV3-2) with TRBJ2-3; D not certain. Germline assignment: CDR1 LGHDT and CDR2 YNNKEL (reference sequence). CDR3 length equals 13 residues. V shed 4 bases and J shed 4 bases, with 9 bases lying between them. CDR3 nucleotides: TGTGCCAGCAGCCTGGTTAGTTCAGATACGCAGTATTTT. Translation: CASSLVSSDTQYF.

The chain combines TRBV9 with TRBJ1-4; 7 bases agree with TRBD1. V gave up 4 bases and J gave up 5 bases; unmatched junction bases: 8. The CDR3 is 15 residues long. The germline V gene has CDR1 SGDLS and CDR2 YYNGEE. CDR3 nucleotide sequence: TGTGCCAGCAGCCCGAGGACAGGTCAAAATGAAAAACTGTTTTTT. It codes for CASSPRTGQNEKLFF.

Turning to this clone: The sample has other DNA sequences that encode this CDR3 too. The chain links TRBV6-5 to TRBJ1-2, with D perhaps matching TRBD1 (6 bases). The CDR3 loop spans 13 amino acids. V was pared by 7 bases and J by 4 bases, with 13 bases between. In germline, CDR1 is MNHEY, CDR2 SVGAGI. The CDR3 DNA sequence: TGTGCCAGCAACAGACAGGAGGCCTATGGCTACACCTTC. This gives the protein CASNRQEAYGYTF.

V is TRBV6-6 and J is TRBJ1-2, with TRBD1 identical over 9 bases. The V gene end was trimmed by 6 bases and the J gene end by 8 bases; junction bases not matched to a gene: 13. The CDR3 sequence is 15 residues long. The germline gives CDR1 MNHNY, CDR2 SVGAGI (reference sequence). DNA of the CDR3: TGTGCCAGCAGCCTTCAACAGGGGGCGGATAGGGGCTACACCTTC. Its translation is CASSLQQGADRGYTF.

This sequence joins TRBV6-5 and TRBJ1-6, with 7 bases lining up with TRBD1. Germline CDR1 reads MNHEY; CDR2 reads SVGAGI. Trimming at V came to 6 bases and at J to 9 bases, leaving 5 bases not matched to a gene. The CDR3 is made up of 13 amino acids. CDR3 bases: TGTGCCAGCAGGGACAGGATGGGTTCACCCCTCCACTTT. As protein: CASRDRMGSPLHF.